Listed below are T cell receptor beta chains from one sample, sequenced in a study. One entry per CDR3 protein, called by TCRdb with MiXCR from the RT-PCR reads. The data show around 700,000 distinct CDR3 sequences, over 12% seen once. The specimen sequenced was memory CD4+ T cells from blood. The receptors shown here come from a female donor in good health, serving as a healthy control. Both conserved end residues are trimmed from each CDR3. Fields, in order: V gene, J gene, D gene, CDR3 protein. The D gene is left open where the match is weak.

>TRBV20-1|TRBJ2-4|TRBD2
SARSSSGGPNIQY
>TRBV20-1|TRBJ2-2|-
SARVGVSNTGELF
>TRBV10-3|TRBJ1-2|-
AISESGVRSYT
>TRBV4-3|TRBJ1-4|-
ASSQVGSEKLF
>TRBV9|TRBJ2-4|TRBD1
ASSQGTDSIQY
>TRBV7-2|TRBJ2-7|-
ASSSLAATREQY
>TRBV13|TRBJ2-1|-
ASSPRYSSSYNEQF
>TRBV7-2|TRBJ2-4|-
ASSPYGADRRNIQY
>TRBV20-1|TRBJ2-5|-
SAPRQSETQY
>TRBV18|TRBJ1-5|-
ASSPEVVDQPQH
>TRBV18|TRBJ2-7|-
ASSPGHTSSYEQY
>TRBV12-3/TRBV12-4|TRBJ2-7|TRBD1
ASTHEGANEQY
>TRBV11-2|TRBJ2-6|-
ASSLGVAIGANVLT
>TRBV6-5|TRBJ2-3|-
ASSSDRSTDTQY